The 26 T cell receptor beta chains below all came from one sample that was sequenced in a study of patients and donors after allogeneic stem cell transplantation. Via MiXCR, TCRdb re-called the RT-PCR reads, giving one row per CDR3 protein. The data contain around 25,000 distinct CDR3 sequences, approximately 43% of them seen just once; the ten biggest clones take up about three quarters. Sequences were obtained from blood, either unsorted or a sorted T cell fraction (not recorded which). These receptors were taken from a human donor who was either an allogeneic HSCT recipient or a stem cell or donor lymphocyte infusion donor (not recorded which). It is not recorded whose cells these are; they may come from a transplant donor.

This sequence joins TRBV11-2 and TRBJ1-2; 7 bases map to TRBD1. V gave up 1 base and J gave up 11 bases; unmatched junction bases: 7. Germline CDR1 SGHAT, CDR2 FQNNGV. This CDR3 contains 13 residues. CDR3 amino acids: CASSLGLNRGYTF. The CDR3 DNA follows: TGTGCCAGCAGCTTAGGTCTGAACAGGGGTTACACCTTC.

The V gene is TRBV5-1, the J gene TRBJ2-7; 10 nucleotides line up with TRBD1. This CDR3 is built from 14 residues. From germline, CDR1 is SGHRS and CDR2 YFSETQ. V shed 5 bases, J shed 5 bases, and the junction held 7 bases outside the gene matches. CDR3 amino acids: CASRPGTGVNEQYF. DNA of the CDR3: TGCGCCAGCAGACCCGGGACAGGGGTGAACGAGCAGTACTTC.

The V call is TRBV5-1, the J call TRBJ1-2, with D unresolved. The V and J ends lost 1 base and 5 bases respectively, with 21 bases between them. The V gene's germline CDR1 is SGHRS and CDR2 YFSETQ. This CDR3 contains 17 residues. DNA for the CDR3: TGCGCCAGCAGCTTGTTAGGTTTACCGGAGGTAGGATATGGCTACACCTTC. Protein sequence: CASSLLGLPEVGYGYTF.

V usage is TRBV18 and J usage is TRBJ1-1, with D possibly being TRBD1 (6 bases). The germline V gene encodes CDR1 KGHSH and CDR2 LQKENI. Trimming took 2 bases from V and 1 from J, leaving 8 bases between them. The CDR3 sequence is 14 residues long. CDR3 residues: CASSPDRRNTEAFF. The CDR3 DNA reads as TGTGCCAGCTCACCAGACAGGAGGAACACTGAAGCTTTCTTT. Supplemented by reference TRBV18 and TRBJ1-1, the full variable domain reads NAGVMQNPRHLVRRRGQEARLRCSPMKGHSHVYWYRQLPEEGLKFMVYLQKENIIDESGMPKERFSAEFPKEGPSILRIQQVVRGDSAAYFCASSPDRRNTEAFFGQGTRLTVV.

V and J are TRBV4-1 and TRBJ2-5; D possibly corresponds to TRBD1 (6 bases). This CDR3 contains 16 residues. The V and J ends lost 3 bases and 2 bases respectively, with 16 bases between them. CDR1 is MGHRA and CDR2 is YSYEKL in the germline V gene. The CDR3 DNA follows: TGCGCCAGCAGCCATTATCCCGGGACACCTCAAGAGACCCAGTACTTC. Protein product: CASSHYPGTPQETQYF.

V usage is TRBV6-5 and J usage is TRBJ1-4; D may be TRBD1 (5 bases). V was pared by 4 bases and J by 2 bases, with 17 bases between. Germline assignment: CDR1 MNHEY and CDR2 SVGAGI. This CDR3 region has 17 residues. In nucleotides, the CDR3 is TGTGCCAGCAGTTCGGGGGGAGTGGGGTGGACTAATGAAAAACTGTTTTTT. As protein: CASSSGGVGWTNEKLFF.

This clonotype was detected only a few times. The rearrangement links TRBV20-1 to TRBJ1-5; D not resolved. Germline loops: CDR1 DFQATT, CDR2 SNEGSKA (reference sequence). The CDR3 is made up of 13 amino acids. V lost 5 bases, J lost 9 bases, and 17 bases lay in between. In DNA form, the CDR3 reads TGCAGTGCTCCGGTGTCCCGAATTGGGCCCCAGCATTTT. Amino acid sequence: CSAPVSRIGPQHF.

The sample holds a few counts of this clonotype. CDR3 bases: TGCGCCAGCAGCTTGGTGTCAGGGGGAAAAGCTTTCTTT. This codes for CASSLVSGGKAFF. The chain employs TRBV5-1 and TRBJ1-1, with 7 bases that match TRBD1. The CDR3 spans 13 residues. Germline CDR1 is SGHRS and CDR2 is YFSETQ. J gave up 9 bases and V 0 bases, and 5 bases lay outside the gene matches.

This sequence joins TRBV5-1 and TRBJ2-1, with D possibly being TRBD2 (5 bases). The CDR3 contains 15 residues. CDR1 and CDR2 (germline): SGHRS, YFSETQ. Trimming cost V 4 bases and J 6 bases, with 17 bases left between them. This CDR3 is CASSLGLASPNEQFF. In nucleotides, the CDR3 is TGCGCCAGCAGCCTCGGATTAGCGTCTCCCAATGAGCAGTTCTTC.

The genes are TRBV5-1 and TRBJ2-7; D remains unclear. Trimming removed 4 bases at V and 7 bases at J, with 12 bases between. Germline CDR1 reads SGHRS; CDR2 reads YFSETQ. The CDR3 is made up of 12 amino acids. Written as DNA, the CDR3 is TGCGCCAGCAGCCGGTTGGGATATGAGCAGTACTTC. Its protein is CASSRLGYEQYF.

This clonotype has a handful of counts. The chain couples TRBV5-1 to TRBJ1-1; 7 bases map to TRBD1. In germline, CDR1 is SGHRS, CDR2 YFSETQ. Trimming took 6 bases from V and 0 from J; bases not matched to a gene: 8. The CDR3 is 15 residues long. Here the CDR3 DNA reads TGCGCCAGCAATTCGGGACAGTCCATGAACACTGAAGCTTTCTTT. Residues: CASNSGQSMNTEAFF.

The chain uses TRBV9 and TRBJ1-6; D is uncertain. CDR3 size: 14 residues. The germline V gene encodes CDR1 SGDLS and CDR2 YYNGEE. Deletions cut 0 bases from V and 9 bases from J, with 10 bases between. CDR3 loop: CASSVEVHSSPLHF. The CDR3 bases are TGTGCCAGCAGCGTAGAGGTGCATTCTTCACCCCTCCACTTT.

V is TRBV5-1 and J is TRBJ1-5; tentatively, D is TRBD1 (5 bases). V lost 2 bases to trimming and J lost 5 bases, with 11 bases between them. This CDR3 spans 14 amino acids. CDR1 is SGHRS and CDR2 is YFSETQ in the germline V gene. In DNA form, the CDR3 reads TGCGCCAGCAGCTTTTATGGGGCTGATCAGCCCCAGCATTTT. This codes for CASSFYGADQPQHF.

This rearrangement joins TRBV12-3 or TRBV12-4 to TRBJ2-7, with D possibly being TRBD1 (6 bases). This CDR3 has 15 residues. V was pared by 5 bases and J by 0 bases, with 14 bases between. The chain's CDR3 is CASSPLGGNSYEQYF. The DNA of the CDR3 is TGTGCCAGCAGTCCCCTTGGGGGCAACTCCTACGAGCAGTACTTC.

This clonotype has a handful of counts. The CDR3 sequence is CASSLWQTLGAFF. CDR3 DNA: TGTGCCAGCAGCTTATGGCAGACCCTGGGAGCTTTCTTT. J is TRBJ1-1 and V is TRBV7-8, with D unclear. The V gene lost 2 bases and the J gene lost 10 bases, with 14 bases spanning the gap. Germline CDR1 is SGHVS and CDR2 is FQNEAQ. This CDR3 contains 13 residues.

The J gene is TRBJ1-2, the V gene TRBV7-9; TRBD1 might be the D (6 bases). CDR1 and CDR2 from the germline V gene are SEHNR and FQNEAQ (reference sequence). V lost 4 bases and J 4 bases, leaving 10 bases between the germline ends. The CDR3 has 13 residues. The CDR3 region has the DNA TGTGCCAGCAGCTCCAGGGGACTCTATGGCTACACCTTC. Translated: CASSSRGLYGYTF.

There are a few counts of this clonotype. The chain joins TRBV7-9 to TRBJ2-3; 8 bases align to TRBD2. CDR1 and CDR2 from the germline V gene are SEHNR and FQNEAQ (reference sequence). The V and J ends lost 5 bases and 3 bases, in that order; junction bases with no gene match: 4. The CDR3 is 14 amino acids. The CDR3 nucleotides are TGTGCCAGCAGCCCCGGGACTAGAACAGATACGCAGTATTTT. It specifies CASSPGTRTDTQYF.

The chain carries TRBV3-1 and TRBJ1-4, with 8 bases aligning to TRBD1. Losses at the gene ends were 2 bases for V and 10 bases for J; bases not matched to a gene: 9. Germline loops: CDR1 LGHDT, CDR2 YNNKEL (reference sequence). The CDR3 length is 15 residues. The CDR3 DNA reads as TGTGCCAGCAGCCAATCCGGGACAGGTCTTGGAAAACTGTTTTTT. Protein: CASSQSGTGLGKLFF. Based on the CDR3 plus reference TRBV3-1 and TRBJ1-4, the full variable domain is DTAVSQTPKYLVTQMGNDKSIKCEQNLGHDTMYWYKQDSKKFLKIMFSYNNKELIINETVPNRFSPKSPDKAHLNLHINSLELGDSAVYFCASSQSGTGLGKLFFGSGTQLSVL.

This clonotype has a handful of counts. The rearrangement uses TRBV5-1 and TRBJ1-3; 7 bases map to TRBD1. The CDR3 totals 14 residues. Germline assignment: CDR1 SGHRS and CDR2 YFSETQ. V trimming: 4 bases; J trimming: 2 bases; junction bases outside the gene matches: 3. CDR3 nucleotides: TGCGCCAGCAGCCTTGGACAGGCTGGAAACACCATATATTTT. It codes for CASSLGQAGNTIYF.

This chain connects TRBV5-1 to TRBJ1-6; 9 bases line up with TRBD1. Trimming took 0 bases from V and 7 from J; bases not matched to a gene: 5. Germline lookup yields CDR1 SGHRS and CDR2 YFSETQ. The CDR3 length is 16 residues. This CDR3 reads CASSLAGDRVNSPLHF. The CDR3 DNA reads as TGCGCCAGCAGCTTGGCCGGGGACAGGGTGAATTCACCCCTCCACTTT.

This clonotype was detected a few times. This chain joins TRBV7-2 and TRBJ2-2, with 10 bases aligning to TRBD2. The length of the CDR3 is 18 residues. V lost 1 base, J lost 6 bases, and 11 bases stayed unmatched. The germline CDR1 and CDR2 sequences are SGHTA and FQGNSA. CDR3 in DNA: TGTGCCAGCAGCTTAGTAGCGGGGGGCCCCGTAAGTCCCGGGGAGCTGTTTTTT. This sequence encodes CASSLVAGGPVSPGELFF. Together with reference TRBV7-2 and TRBJ2-2, the CDR3 gives the full variable domain: GAGVSQSPSNKVTEKGKDVELRCDPISGHTALYWYRQSLGQGLEFLIYFQGNSAPDKSGLPSDRFSAERTGGSVSTLTIQRTQQEDSAVYLCASSLVAGGPVSPGELFFGEGSRLTVL.

CDR3 coding DNA: TGTGCCAGCAGGGAGGACTTTTTTTTTGGAGATACGCAGTATTTT. It translates to CASREDFFFGDTQYF. The rearrangement joins TRBV7-2 to TRBJ2-3, with a weak D call TRBD2 (5 bases). Germline V CDR1 and CDR2: SGHTA, FQGNSA. The CDR3 spans 15 residues. The V gene lost 6 bases and the J gene lost 5 bases, with 18 bases spanning the gap.

CDR3 sequence (DNA): TGCGCCAGCAGCTTGGATAGTCAAGGGAGTTACACCGGGGAGCTGTTTTTT. Its protein product is CASSLDSQGSYTGELFF. This chain joins TRBV5-1 and TRBJ2-2, with D maybe TRBD2 (5 bases). This CDR3 has 17 amino acids. V lost 0 bases, J lost 3 bases, and 15 bases lay in between. CDR1 SGHRS and CDR2 YFSETQ come from the germline V gene.

V and J are TRBV7-9 and TRBJ2-5, with 9 bases lining up with TRBD1. The V and J ends lost 2 bases and 1 base, in that order; junction bases with no gene match: 11. CDR1 is SEHNR, CDR2 FQNEAQ, per germline (reference sequence). CDR3 size: 18 residues. For the CDR3, the DNA is TGTGCCAGCAGCTTATGGGGCAGAGGGACAGGGCCCCAAGAGACCCAGTACTTC. Translation gives CASSLWGRGTGPQETQYF.

This clonotype has only a few counts. The V gene is TRBV7-8, the J gene TRBJ1-1; 8 bases map to TRBD1. Germline lookup yields CDR1 SGHVS and CDR2 FQNEAQ. The length of the CDR3 is 17 residues. V dropped 7 bases and J dropped 7; count of bases not matched to a gene: 20. The CDR3 reads CASTRGLRQGKENEAFF. The CDR3 DNA is TGTGCCAGCACCCGAGGCCTGCGACAGGGGAAGGAAAATGAAGCTTTCTTT.

This rearrangement joins TRBV10-3 to TRBJ1-1, with 7 nucleotides matching TRBD1. The CDR3 consists of 14 residues. V gave up 2 bases and J gave up 5 bases; unmatched junction bases: 5. Per the germline V gene, CDR1 is ENHRY and CDR2 is SYGVKD. This CDR3 reads CAISEQQGSTEAFF. For the CDR3, the DNA is TGTGCCATCAGTGAGCAACAGGGGAGTACTGAAGCTTTCTTT.